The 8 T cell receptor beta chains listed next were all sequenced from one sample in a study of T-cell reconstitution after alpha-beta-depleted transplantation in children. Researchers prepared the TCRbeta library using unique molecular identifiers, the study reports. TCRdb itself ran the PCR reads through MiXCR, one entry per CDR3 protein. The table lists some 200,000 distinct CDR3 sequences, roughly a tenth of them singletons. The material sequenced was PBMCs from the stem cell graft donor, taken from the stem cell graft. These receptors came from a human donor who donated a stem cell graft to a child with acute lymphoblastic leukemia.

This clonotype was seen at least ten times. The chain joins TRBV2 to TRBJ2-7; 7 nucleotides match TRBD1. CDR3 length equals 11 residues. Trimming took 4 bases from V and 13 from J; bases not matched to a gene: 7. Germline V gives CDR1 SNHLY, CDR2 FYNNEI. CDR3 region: CASSARDRSYV. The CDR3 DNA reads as TGTGCCAGCAGTGCCCGGGACAGAAGTTACGTC.

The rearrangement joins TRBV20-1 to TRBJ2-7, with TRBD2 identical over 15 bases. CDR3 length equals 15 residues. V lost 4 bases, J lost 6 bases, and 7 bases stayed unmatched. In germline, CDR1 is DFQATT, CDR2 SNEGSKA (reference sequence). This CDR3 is CSATGRGLAGGEQYF. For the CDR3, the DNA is TGCAGTGCTACCGGGAGGGGACTAGCGGGGGGCGAGCAGTACTTC.

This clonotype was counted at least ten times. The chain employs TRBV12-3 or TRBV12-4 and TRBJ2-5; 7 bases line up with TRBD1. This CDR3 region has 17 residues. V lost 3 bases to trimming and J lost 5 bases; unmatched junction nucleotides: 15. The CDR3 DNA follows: TGTGCCAGCAGTTTCGAAGCTGGGTTAGGGGGCGAGGAGACCCAGTACTTC. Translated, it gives CASSFEAGLGGEETQYF.

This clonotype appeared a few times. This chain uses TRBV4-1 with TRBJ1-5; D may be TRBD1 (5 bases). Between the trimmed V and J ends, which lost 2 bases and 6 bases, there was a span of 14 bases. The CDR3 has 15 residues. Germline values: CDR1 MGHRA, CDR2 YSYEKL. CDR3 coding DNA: TGCGCCAGCAGCCAATATCAGGGTAATAGTCAGCCCCAGCATTTT. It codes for CASSQYQGNSQPQHF.

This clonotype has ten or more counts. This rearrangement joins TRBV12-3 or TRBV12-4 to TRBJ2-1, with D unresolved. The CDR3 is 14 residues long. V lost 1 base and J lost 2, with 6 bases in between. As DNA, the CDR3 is TGTGCCAGCAGTTTAGAGCGAACCTACAATGAGCAGTTCTTC. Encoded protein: CASSLERTYNEQFF.

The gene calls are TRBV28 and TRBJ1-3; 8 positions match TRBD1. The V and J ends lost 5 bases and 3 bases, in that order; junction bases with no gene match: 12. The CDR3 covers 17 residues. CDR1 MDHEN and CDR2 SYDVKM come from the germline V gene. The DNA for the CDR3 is TGTGCCAGCAGTACTCAGGGGGCGACTGATGATGGAAACACCATATATTTT. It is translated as CASSTQGATDDGNTIYF.

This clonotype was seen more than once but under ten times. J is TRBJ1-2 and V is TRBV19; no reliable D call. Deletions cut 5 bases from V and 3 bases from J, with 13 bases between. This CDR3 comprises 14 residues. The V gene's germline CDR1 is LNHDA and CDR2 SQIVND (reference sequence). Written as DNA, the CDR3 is TGTGCCAGTAGTGTTTGGGGAATCGACTATGGCTACACCTTC. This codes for CASSVWGIDYGYTF.

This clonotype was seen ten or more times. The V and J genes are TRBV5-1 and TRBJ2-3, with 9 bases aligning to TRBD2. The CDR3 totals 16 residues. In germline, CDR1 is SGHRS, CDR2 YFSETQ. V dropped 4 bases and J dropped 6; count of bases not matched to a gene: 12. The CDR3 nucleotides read TGCGCCAGCAGCGGAGACGGGACTAGCAGAGGGGATACGCAGTATTTT. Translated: CASSGDGTSRGDTQYF.